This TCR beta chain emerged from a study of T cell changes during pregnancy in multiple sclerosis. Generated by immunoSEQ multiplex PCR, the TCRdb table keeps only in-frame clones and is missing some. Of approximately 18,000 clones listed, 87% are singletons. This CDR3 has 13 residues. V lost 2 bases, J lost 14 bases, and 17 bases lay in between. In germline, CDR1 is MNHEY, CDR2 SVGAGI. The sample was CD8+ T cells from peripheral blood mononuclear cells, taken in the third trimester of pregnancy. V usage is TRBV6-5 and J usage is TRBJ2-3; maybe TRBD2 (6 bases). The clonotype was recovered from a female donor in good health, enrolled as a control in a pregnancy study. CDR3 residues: CASSYAMGGARYF. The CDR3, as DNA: TGTGCCAGCAGTTACGCCATGGGCGGGGCGCGGTATTTT.